Below are 6 T cell receptor beta chains sequenced from a single sample in a study of cytomegalovirus exposure and HLA in healthy donors. PCR used 60 Vbeta primers and 13 Jbeta primers. Assay: immunoSEQ multiplex PCR; the TCRdb copy retains only in-frame clones and omits some. The sample yields over 130,000 clones, around 86% seen once. Sequenced material: PBMCs. All receptors derive from a female donor in good health and CMV-seronegative.

There are a few counts of this clone. V is TRBV30 and J is TRBJ1-5; 8 bases match TRBD1. This CDR3 comprises 17 residues. V shed 2 bases and J 2 bases; nucleotides not matched to a gene: 11. CDR1 and CDR2 (germline): GTSNPN, SVGIG (reference sequence). CDR3 nucleotides: TGTGCCTGGAGTCTGGGGGCAGGGGGCCAGGGCAATCAGCCCCAGCATTTT. This translates into CAWSLGAGGQGNQPQHF.

The chain couples TRBV5-4 to TRBJ1-2, with D tentatively TRBD1 (5 bases). Germline CDR1 SGHNT, CDR2 YYREEE (reference sequence). Trimming cost V 0 bases and J 1 base, with 10 bases left between them. The CDR3 runs 15 residues. Written as DNA, the CDR3 is TGTGCCAGCAGCTTGGAATTAGGACATAACTATGGCTACACCTTC. This encodes CASSLELGHNYGYTF.

The CDR3 DNA follows: TGTGCCAGCAGCTTAGCCCTGAGCGGAGATACGCAGTATTTT. As protein: CASSLALSGDTQYF. The chain couples TRBV7-2 to TRBJ2-3; TRBD2 might be the D (5 bases). The CDR3 totals 14 residues. V was trimmed by 0 bases and J by 5 bases, leaving 9 bases between them. Germline CDR1 SGHTA, CDR2 FQGNSA.

This sequence joins TRBV5-6 and TRBJ2-3; 14 nucleotides line up with TRBD2. Trimming cost V 2 bases and J 0 bases; bases outside gene matches: 8. Germline CDR1 and CDR2: SGHDT and YYEEEE. This CDR3 spans 19 amino acids. CDR3 DNA sequence: TGTGCCAGCAGCTTTGTTGGGACTAGCGGGAGCCTTAGCACAGATACGCAGTATTTT. Protein sequence: CASSFVGTSGSLSTDTQYF.

This clone appeared a few times. V usage is TRBV4-1 and J usage is TRBJ2-3, with 12 bases aligning to TRBD2. Germline CDR1 is MGHRA and CDR2 is YSYEKL. V lost 1 base and J lost 4; bases outside the gene matches: 3. The CDR3 spans 16 residues. CDR3 nucleotides: TGCGCCAGCAGCCAAGGACTAGCGGGAGCTTCAGATACGCAGTATTTT. It specifies CASSQGLAGASDTQYF.

The table lists this clone with a count of one. The CDR3 DNA is TGCGCCAGCAGCCAACTCGACAGGGCGACCGAGACCCAGTACTTC. This gives the protein CASSQLDRATETQYF. J is TRBJ2-5 and V is TRBV4-1; 7 bases are a match to TRBD1. With V trimmed by 2 bases and J by 5 bases, 8 bases remained unmatched. Germline V gene data show CDR1 as MGHRA and CDR2 as YSYEKL. This CDR3 is 15 amino acids long.